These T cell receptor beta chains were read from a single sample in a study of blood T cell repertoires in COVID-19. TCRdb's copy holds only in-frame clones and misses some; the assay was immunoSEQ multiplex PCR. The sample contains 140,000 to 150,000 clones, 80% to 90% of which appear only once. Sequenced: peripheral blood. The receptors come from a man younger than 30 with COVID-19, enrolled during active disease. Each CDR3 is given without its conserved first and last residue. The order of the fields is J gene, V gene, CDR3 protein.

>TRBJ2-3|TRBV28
ASTFGTSTDTQY
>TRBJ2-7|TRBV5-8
ASSFQGRSYEQY
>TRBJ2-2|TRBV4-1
ASSQGTGPPIGELF
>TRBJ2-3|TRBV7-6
ASSSGTSGAFNTQY
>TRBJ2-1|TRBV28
ASTGDRGNEQF
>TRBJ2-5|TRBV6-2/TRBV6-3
ASSLLAGQETQY
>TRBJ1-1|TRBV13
ASSFDRLNTEAF
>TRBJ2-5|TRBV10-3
AITPHQSAGETQY
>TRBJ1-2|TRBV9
ASSASTATYGYT
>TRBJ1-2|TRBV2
ASSDRAAGSYGYT
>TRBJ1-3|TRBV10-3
AISSTGVLSGNTIY
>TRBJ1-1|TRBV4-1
ASSQEGQGWNTEAF
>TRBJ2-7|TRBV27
ASARATGASYEQY
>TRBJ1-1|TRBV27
ASSLRGRQDTEAF
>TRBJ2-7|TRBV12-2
ASRSGMREYEQY
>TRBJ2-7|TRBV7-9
ASSSYSGRAPSPYEQY
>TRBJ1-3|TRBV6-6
ASSDGGASGNTIY
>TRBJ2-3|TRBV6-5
ASTSSTDTQY
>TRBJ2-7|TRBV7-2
ASSPYSGSPSYEQY
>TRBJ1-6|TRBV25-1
ASSARDRGYNSPLH
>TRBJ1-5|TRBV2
ASRLGTNLYQPQH
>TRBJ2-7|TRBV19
ASSMGRESHEQY
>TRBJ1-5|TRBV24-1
ATASYSNQPQH
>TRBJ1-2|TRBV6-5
ASSYAGTDGYT
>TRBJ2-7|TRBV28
ASSLSRGGYYEQY
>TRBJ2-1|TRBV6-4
ASSDSSGGNEQF
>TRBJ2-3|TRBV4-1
ASRQEDRGSTDTQY
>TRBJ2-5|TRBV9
ASSDRFQETQY
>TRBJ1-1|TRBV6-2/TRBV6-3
ASSYRDTNTEAF
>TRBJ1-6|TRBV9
ASSLRQGYSYNSPLH
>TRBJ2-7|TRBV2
ASSDDSYEQY
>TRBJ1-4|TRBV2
ASLKGAGEKLF
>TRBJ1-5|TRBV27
ASLPGGVWGQPQH
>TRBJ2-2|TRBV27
ASSRTLAVNTGELF
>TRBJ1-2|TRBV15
ATSRWGLADIYGYT
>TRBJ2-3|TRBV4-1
ASSQDGAGVDTQY
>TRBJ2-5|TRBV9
ASSVGPQETQY
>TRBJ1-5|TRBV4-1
ASSQQDRGGRPQH
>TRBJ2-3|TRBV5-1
ASSLEAGEADTQY
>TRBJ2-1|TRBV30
AWSSGLAGGEQF
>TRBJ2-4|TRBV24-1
ATSDVAGAKNIQY
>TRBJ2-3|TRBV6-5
ASSFRLARTQY
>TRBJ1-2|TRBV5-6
ASSLDRGFLGYT
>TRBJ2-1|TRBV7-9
ASSPRTSGVHEQF
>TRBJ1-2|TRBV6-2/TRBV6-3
ASSYPGKDGYT
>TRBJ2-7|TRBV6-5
ASTTGGRYEQY
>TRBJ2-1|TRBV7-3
ASSPPSGEQF
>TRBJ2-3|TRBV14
ASSRRQITDTQY
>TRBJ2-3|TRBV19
ASSIKKRDTQY
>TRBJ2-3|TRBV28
ASSFSFARSQFMSTDTQY
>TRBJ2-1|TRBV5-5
ASEASGHNEQF
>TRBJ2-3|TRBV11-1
ASSVHLAGATDTQY
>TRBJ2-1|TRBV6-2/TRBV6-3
ASSLTGREQF
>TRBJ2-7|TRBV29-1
SVSGAVKGVYSYEQY
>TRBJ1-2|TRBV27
ASSSAGTGNYGYT